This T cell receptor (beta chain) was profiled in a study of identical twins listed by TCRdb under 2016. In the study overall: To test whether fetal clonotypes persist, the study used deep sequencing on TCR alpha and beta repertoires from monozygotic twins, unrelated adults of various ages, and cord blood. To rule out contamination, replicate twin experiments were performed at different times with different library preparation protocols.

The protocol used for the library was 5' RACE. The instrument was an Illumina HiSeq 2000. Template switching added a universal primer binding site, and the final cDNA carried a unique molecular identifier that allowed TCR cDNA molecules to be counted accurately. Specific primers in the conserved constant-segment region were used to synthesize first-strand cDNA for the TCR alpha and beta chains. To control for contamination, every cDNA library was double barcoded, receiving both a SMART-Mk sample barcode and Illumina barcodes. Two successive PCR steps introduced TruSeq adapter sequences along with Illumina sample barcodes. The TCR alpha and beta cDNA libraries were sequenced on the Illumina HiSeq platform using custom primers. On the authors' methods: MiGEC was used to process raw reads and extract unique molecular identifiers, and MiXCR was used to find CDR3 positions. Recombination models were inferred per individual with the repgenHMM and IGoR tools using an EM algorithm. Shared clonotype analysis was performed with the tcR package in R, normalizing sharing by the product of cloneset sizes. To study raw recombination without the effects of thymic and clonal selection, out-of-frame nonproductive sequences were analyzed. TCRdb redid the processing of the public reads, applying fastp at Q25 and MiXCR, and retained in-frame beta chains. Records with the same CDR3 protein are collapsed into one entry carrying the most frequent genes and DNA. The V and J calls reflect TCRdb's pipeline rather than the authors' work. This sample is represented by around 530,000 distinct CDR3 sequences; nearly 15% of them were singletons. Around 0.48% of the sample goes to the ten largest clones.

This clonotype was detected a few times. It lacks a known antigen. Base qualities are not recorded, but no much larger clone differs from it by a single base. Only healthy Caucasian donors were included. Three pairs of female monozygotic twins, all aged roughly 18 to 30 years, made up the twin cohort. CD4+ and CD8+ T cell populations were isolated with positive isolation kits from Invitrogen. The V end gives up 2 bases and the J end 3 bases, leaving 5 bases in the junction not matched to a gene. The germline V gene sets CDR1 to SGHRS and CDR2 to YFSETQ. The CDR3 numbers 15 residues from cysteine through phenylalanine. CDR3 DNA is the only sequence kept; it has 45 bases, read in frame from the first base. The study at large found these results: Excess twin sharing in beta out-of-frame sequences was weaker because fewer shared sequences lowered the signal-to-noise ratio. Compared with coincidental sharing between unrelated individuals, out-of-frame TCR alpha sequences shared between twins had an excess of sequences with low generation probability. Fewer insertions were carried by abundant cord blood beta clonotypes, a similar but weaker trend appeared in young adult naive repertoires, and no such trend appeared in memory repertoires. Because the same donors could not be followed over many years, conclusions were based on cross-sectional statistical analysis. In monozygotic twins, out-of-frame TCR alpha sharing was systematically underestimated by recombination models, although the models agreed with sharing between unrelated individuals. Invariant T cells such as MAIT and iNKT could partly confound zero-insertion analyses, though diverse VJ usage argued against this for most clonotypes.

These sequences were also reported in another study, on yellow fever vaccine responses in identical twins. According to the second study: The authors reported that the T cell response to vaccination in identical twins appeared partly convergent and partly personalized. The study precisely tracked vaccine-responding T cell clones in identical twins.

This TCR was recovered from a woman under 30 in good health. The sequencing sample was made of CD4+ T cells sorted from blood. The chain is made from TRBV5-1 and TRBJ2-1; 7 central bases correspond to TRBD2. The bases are TGCGCCAGCAGCTTCGACGGGGGGAACTACAATGAGCAGTTCTTC. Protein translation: CASSFDGGNYNEQFF.